The clone carrying this TCR beta chain showed up just once. The data are from a study of T cell changes during pregnancy in multiple sclerosis. Sequencing was performed with immunoSEQ multiplex PCR; in TCRdb, only in-frame clones are kept and a portion is missing. The data hold approximately 97,000 clones, with 91% observed a single time. V shed 4 bases and J shed 7 bases, with 11 bases lying between them. The CDR3 covers 13 residues. CDR1 is ENHRY and CDR2 is SYGVKD in the germline V gene. The rearrangement uses TRBV10-3 and TRBJ1-5; the D gene is possibly TRBD1 (6 bases). The receptor was derived from a female donor in good health, enrolled as a control in a pregnancy study. Material: peripheral blood, obtained after pregnancy. CDR3 residues: CAISGRGYQPQHF. As DNA, the CDR3 is TGTGCCATCAGTGGAAGGGGGTACCAGCCCCAGCATTTT.